The next 7 T cell receptor beta chains were all read from a single sample in a study of blood T cell repertoires in COVID-19. The data were produced by immunoSEQ multiplex PCR, yet TCRdb's version contains in-frame clones alone and is incomplete. The sample carries 300,000 to 450,000 clones, 81% recorded once. Sequencing input: peripheral blood. Every receptor here comes from a human donor with acute or convalescent COVID-19. The donor label of this sample is uncertain.

The chain is built from TRBV6-6 and TRBJ2-3, with unresolved D. Germline assignment: CDR1 MNHNY and CDR2 SVGAGI (reference sequence). V was pared by 5 bases and J by 3 bases, with 9 bases between. This CDR3 has 13 residues. This CDR3 reads CASSGDGTDTQYF. The DNA for the CDR3 is TGTGCCAGCAGTGGAGACGGGACAGATACGCAGTATTTT.

The rearrangement uses TRBV5-1 and TRBJ2-7, with 9 bases aligning to TRBD2. Germline-derived CDR1 and CDR2 are SGHRS and YFSETQ. Germline trimming cut 4 bases from V and 5 bases from J; bases unmatched to any gene: 10. This CDR3 has 15 residues. The CDR3 loop reads CASSPTSGTYDEQYF. For the CDR3, the DNA is TGCGCCAGCAGCCCGACTAGCGGCACTTACGACGAGCAGTACTTC.

The genes are TRBV9 and TRBJ2-1; D gene unclear. Between the trimmed V and J ends, which lost 0 bases and 6 bases, there was a span of 13 bases. Per the germline V gene, CDR1 is SGDLS and CDR2 is YYNGEE. The CDR3 totals 15 residues. In DNA, the CDR3 is TGTGCCAGCAGCGTAGGCCTAGTACCCGTCAATGAGCAGTTCTTC. Its translation: CASSVGLVPVNEQFF.

The chain is built from TRBV19 and TRBJ2-3; 9 nucleotides align to TRBD2. The ends lost 5 bases at V and 6 bases at J; junction bases unmatched: 9. This CDR3 comprises 15 residues. CDR1 LNHDA and CDR2 SQIVND come from the germline V gene (reference sequence). The CDR3 DNA follows: TGTGCCAGTAGTCGGGCTAGCGGGGCGTGGGATACGCAGTATTTT. As protein: CASSRASGAWDTQYF.

This clone was observed a single time. The rearrangement joins TRBV5-1 to TRBJ2-1, with 7 positions matching TRBD1. V dropped 7 bases and J dropped 5; count of bases not matched to a gene: 9. The CDR3 covers 14 residues. Looked up from germline, CDR1 is SGHRS and CDR2 is YFSETQ. The CDR3 loop reads CASSPGQLNNEQFF. CDR3 in DNA: TGCGCCAGCTCACCGGGACAGTTGAACAATGAGCAGTTCTTC.

This clone has at least ten counts. This chain joins TRBV19 and TRBJ2-3, with 7 bases identical to TRBD1. The CDR3 length is 13 residues. Germline lookup yields CDR1 LNHDA and CDR2 SQIVND (reference sequence). V dropped 4 bases and J dropped 5; count of bases not matched to a gene: 3. CDR3 DNA: TGTGCCAGTAGTAACCAGGGGGTAGATACGCAGTATTTT. It translates to CASSNQGVDTQYF.

This sequence joins TRBV10-2 and TRBJ1-2; TRBD1 matches at 7 bases. Germline lookup yields CDR1 WSHSY and CDR2 SAAADI. After removal of 4 bases from V and 2 bases from J, the junction contained 1 base not matched to a gene. This CDR3 spans 13 amino acids. CDR3 sequence reads: CASSGGQNYGYTF. The CDR3, as DNA: TGCGCCAGCAGTGGGGGACAGAACTATGGCTACACCTTC.